This TCR beta chain was captured by sequencing in a study of blood T cell repertoires in COVID-19. On the study more broadly: The United States, Italy and Spain were the sources of the acute and convalescent COVID-19 samples.

The CDR3 runs to 16 residues. Germline V gene lookup returns CDR1 MNHEY and CDR2 SVGAGI. Trimming at V came to 2 bases and at J to 0 bases, leaving 3 bases not matched to a gene. In the study's own analysis: The assay estimated nucleated cells by amplifying reference gene primers. The assay was immunoSEQ multiplex PCR, and TCRdb's table has in-frame clones only and misses some. The DNA gave D and trimming, while V, J and clone size come from that table. This table holds 410,000 or so clones, more than 80% found once. Sequenced: peripheral blood. The chain uses TRBV6-5 and TRBJ2-2, with TRBD1 matching 7 bases. The sequence was obtained from a woman in her twenties or thirties with active or convalescent COVID-19. The CDR3 DNA sequence: TGTGCCAGCAGTTACCAGACAGGGTCGAACACCGGGGAGCTGTTTTTT. This sequence encodes CASSYQTGSNTGELFF.